Listed below are T cell receptor beta chains from one sample, sequenced in a study of blood T cells in healthy people across ages. TCRdb used MiXCR to reprocess the 5' RACE reads, holding one entry per CDR3 protein. The repertoire has 800,000 to 950,000 distinct CDR3 sequences, around 29% of them found once; the top ten carry 10%. This same sample was also taken into another study, of T cells of mothers and their children.

The sample comprised blood. These receptors came from a woman in her thirties or forties in good health. Each CDR3 is given with its conserved first and last residue.

J gene: TRBJ2-5; CDR3 length: 17; V gene: TRBV28; CDR3 protein: CASSLRGFRDGSETQYF
J gene: TRBJ2-1; CDR3 length: 17; V gene: TRBV14; CDR3 protein: CASSPYRGHSSYNEQFF
J gene: TRBJ2-5; CDR3 length: 15; V gene: TRBV12-3/TRBV12-4; CDR3 protein: CASSLGATSGETQYF
J gene: TRBJ2-5; CDR3 length: 13; V gene: TRBV7-2; CDR3 protein: CASSPSLGETQYF
J gene: TRBJ2-6; CDR3 length: 17; V gene: TRBV7-3; CDR3 protein: CASSSKGRDSGANVLTF
J gene: TRBJ1-1; CDR3 length: 15; V gene: TRBV18; CDR3 protein: CASSPQDKLNTEAFF
J gene: TRBJ1-2; CDR3 length: 14; V gene: TRBV9; CDR3 protein: CTSSARGGYYGCTF
J gene: TRBJ2-1; CDR3 length: 15; V gene: TRBV6-1; CDR3 protein: CASSEVSGGVDEQFF
J gene: TRBJ2-1; CDR3 length: 15; V gene: TRBV28; CDR3 protein: CASRSSPGHVSGQFF
J gene: TRBJ2-5; CDR3 length: 16; V gene: TRBV7-8; CDR3 protein: CASSLHGLEGLETQYF
J gene: TRBJ1-5; CDR3 length: 13; V gene: TRBV2; CDR3 protein: CASRVDSNQPQHF
J gene: TRBJ1-6; CDR3 length: 14; V gene: TRBV13; CDR3 protein: CASSAGQDNSPLHF
J gene: TRBJ2-3; CDR3 length: 15; V gene: TRBV9; CDR3 protein: CASSVSGGAQDTQYF
J gene: TRBJ1-2; CDR3 length: 12; V gene: TRBV10-2; CDR3 protein: CASARDDYGYTF
J gene: TRBJ2-3; CDR3 length: 15; V gene: TRBV20-1; CDR3 protein: CSAPNHRGQADTQYF
J gene: TRBJ2-2; CDR3 length: 15; V gene: TRBV7-3; CDR3 protein: CASSSGPQNTGELFF
J gene: TRBJ2-1; CDR3 length: 15; V gene: TRBV7-2; CDR3 protein: CASSPGSAIYNGQFF
J gene: TRBJ2-5; CDR3 length: 15; V gene: TRBV12-3/TRBV12-4; CDR3 protein: CASTRGSGFQETQYF
J gene: TRBJ2-2; CDR3 length: 16; V gene: TRBV6-1; CDR3 protein: CASRGGQGAGNGELFF
J gene: TRBJ2-1; CDR3 length: 16; V gene: TRBV7-9; CDR3 protein: CASSSLSGAFYNEQFF
J gene: TRBJ2-3; CDR3 length: 13; V gene: TRBV9; CDR3 protein: CASSAQGTDTQYF
J gene: .; CDR3 length: 20; V gene: TRBV20-1; CDR3 protein: CSARDVGLAGGPISYNEQYF
J gene: TRBJ2-5; CDR3 length: 15; V gene: TRBV7-2; CDR3 protein: CASSLDRDFQETQYF
J gene: .; CDR3 length: 14; V gene: TRBV7-2; CDR3 protein: CASSPRQARTEQYF
J gene: TRBJ1-1; CDR3 length: 14; V gene: TRBV20-1; CDR3 protein: CSANSGQGVPEAFF
J gene: TRBJ2-3; CDR3 length: 16; V gene: TRBV6-1; CDR3 protein: CASRKVIADRRDTQYF
J gene: TRBJ2-1; CDR3 length: 14; V gene: TRBV7-9; CDR3 protein: CAGTILLGVHEQFF
J gene: TRBJ1-5; CDR3 length: 14; V gene: TRBV20-1; CDR3 protein: CSALIGRAGQPQHF
J gene: TRBJ1-5; CDR3 length: 14; V gene: TRBV15; CDR3 protein: CATSTRQGQQPQHF
J gene: TRBJ2-1; CDR3 length: 14; V gene: TRBV27; CDR3 protein: CASSSTGQMNEQFF
J gene: TRBJ2-2; CDR3 length: 16; V gene: TRBV5-1; CDR3 protein: CASSPGGAGESGELFF
J gene: TRBJ2-7; CDR3 length: 21; V gene: TRBV27; CDR3 protein: CASSTDFTDRWVKQNSYEQYF
J gene: TRBJ2-7; CDR3 length: 13; V gene: TRBV7-9; CDR3 protein: CASTQPASYEQYF
J gene: TRBJ1-3; CDR3 length: 18; V gene: TRBV14; CDR3 protein: CASSQRTGGLVSGNTIYF
J gene: TRBJ2-5; CDR3 length: 19; V gene: TRBV20-1; CDR3 protein: CSARLLLGSVAGIQETQYF
J gene: TRBJ2-3; CDR3 length: 16; V gene: TRBV28; CDR3 protein: CASSEQGGSGTDTQYF
J gene: TRBJ1-1; CDR3 length: 14; V gene: TRBV12-3/TRBV12-4; CDR3 protein: CASSFQGLNTEAFF
J gene: TRBJ1-4; CDR3 length: 13; V gene: TRBV7-2; CDR3 protein: CAGSLGQGGKLFF
J gene: TRBJ1-2; CDR3 length: 15; V gene: TRBV29-1; CDR3 protein: CSVEDRASKGDGYTF
J gene: TRBJ2-3; CDR3 length: 12; V gene: TRBV7-2; CDR3 protein: CASSPITDTQYF
J gene: TRBJ2-1; CDR3 length: 13; V gene: TRBV20-1; CDR3 protein: CSARLAGTNEQFF
J gene: TRBJ1-2; CDR3 length: 13; V gene: TRBV7-9; CDR3 protein: CASSFSGPYGYTF
J gene: TRBJ2-7; CDR3 length: 14; V gene: TRBV15; CDR3 protein: CATSRGQGGYEQYF
J gene: TRBJ1-2; CDR3 length: 15; V gene: TRBV28; CDR3 protein: CASSLDPRDSNRYTF
J gene: TRBJ2-1; CDR3 length: 15; V gene: TRBV10-1; CDR3 protein: CASSDGSGRRSEQFF
J gene: TRBJ1-1; CDR3 length: 14; V gene: TRBV9; CDR3 protein: CASSAFEGRTEAFF
J gene: TRBJ2-4; CDR3 length: 13; V gene: TRBV12-3/TRBV12-4; CDR3 protein: CASSFGWDGEQYF
J gene: TRBJ2-1; CDR3 length: 12; V gene: TRBV7-2; CDR3 protein: CASSFSGNEQFF
J gene: TRBJ2-7; CDR3 length: 16; V gene: TRBV15; CDR3 protein: CATSRAAGAPSYEQYF
J gene: TRBJ2-2; CDR3 length: 19; V gene: TRBV4-1; CDR3 protein: CASSPWGLAGGLTPGELFF
J gene: TRBJ2-3; CDR3 length: 16; V gene: TRBV11-2; CDR3 protein: CASSIQGQGVADTQYF
J gene: TRBJ2-4; CDR3 length: 15; V gene: TRBV5-1; CDR3 protein: CASSLYQGAKNIQYF
J gene: TRBJ2-1; CDR3 length: 14; V gene: TRBV12-3/TRBV12-4; CDR3 protein: CVSRGLAGYNEQFF
J gene: TRBJ1-4; CDR3 length: 15; V gene: TRBV7-2; CDR3 protein: CASSAGAATNEKLFF
J gene: TRBJ1-6; CDR3 length: 14; V gene: TRBV7-2; CDR3 protein: CASSVVTVNSPLHF
J gene: TRBJ2-5; CDR3 length: 15; V gene: TRBV7-8; CDR3 protein: CASTERLAGEETQYF
J gene: TRBJ2-5; CDR3 length: 15; V gene: TRBV4-2; CDR3 protein: CASSQSRGGGETQYF